Given below is one T cell receptor beta chain in context. Its target is not known. Germline is not matched at one junction end, which may reflect a read error. Germline CDR1 SGHTA, CDR2 FQGNSA. The CDR3 consists of 14 residues. The data originate from a study of shared clonotypes between healthy human individuals. Study-level results: Though the depth was large, rarefaction showed that sorted-subset sequencing was incomplete.

CD45RO-negative CD8 cells positively selected for CCR7 made up the naive population, which excluded terminally differentiated effector memory CD45RA+ cells. Recent vaccinations or acute infections were absent in the healthy HIV-negative adult donors. The donors were all Caucasian adults (living in Nashville, Tennessee). Repertoires were generated with immunoSEQ multiplex PCR, while TCRdb's copy carries only in-frame clones and drops some. The data show around 2,000,000 clones, with about 94% seen just once and 0.9% to 1.4% held by the top ten. This TCR derives from a man younger than 35 in good health. This chain joins TRBV7-2 and TRBJ2-5; D is unclear. The source material was naive CD8+ T cells sorted from blood. In nucleotides, the CDR3 is TGTGCCAGCAGCTTAGGGGCCCTCCAAGAGACCCGGTACTTC. Protein product: CASSLGALQETRYF.